These 5 T cell receptor beta chains originate from one sample sequenced in a study of T cell repertoires in cytomegalovirus infection. The antigens these receptors bind are not known. TCRdb recomputed calls from the reads with MiXCR, one row per CDR3 protein. The table lists some 800,000 distinct CDR3 sequences, 30% to 35% of them singletons. Material: cultured CD8+ T cells from PBMCs, obtained from culture after CMV antigen stimulation. These receptors were obtained from a human donor in good health (CMV status not recorded). Some clones in this sample may be carry-over from other donors' samples.

This clonotype was detected a few times. J is TRBJ1-1 and V is TRBV10-3; the D gene is possibly TRBD1 (5 bases). The CDR3 spans 16 residues. V was shortened by 6 bases and J by 0 bases, with 17 bases between the two germline ends. CDR1 and CDR2 (germline): ENHRY, SYGVKD. As DNA, the CDR3 is TGTGCCATCAGCGGGACGGACCTTTCGATGAACACTGAAGCTTTCTTT. It codes for CAISGTDLSMNTEAFF.

A word on this clonotype: At one end the junction does not follow the germline gene, possibly because of a read error. The chain is built from TRBV4-1 and TRBJ1-1; 8 bases are shared with TRBD1. CDR3 length: 12 residues. Germline lookup yields CDR1 MGHRA and CDR2 YSYEKL. The CDR3 sequence is CASSQGDRPWIF. The CDR3 region has the DNA TGCGCCAGCAGCCAAGGGGACAGGCCATGGATCTTT.

The chain is built from TRBV5-1 and TRBJ2-2, with D uncertain. Germline values: CDR1 SGHRS, CDR2 YFSETQ. The CDR3 extends over 14 amino acids. The V and J ends lost 0 bases and 3 bases respectively, with 6 bases between them. The CDR3 DNA sequence: TGCGCCAGCAGCTTGGCAGAGGACACCGGGGAGCTGTTTTTT. Its translation: CASSLAEDTGELFF.

V and J are TRBV28 and TRBJ2-1; 10 bases are shared with TRBD2. Trimming removed 6 bases from V and 5 bases from J; junction bases left unmatched: 7. CDR1 and CDR2 from the germline V gene are MDHEN and SYDVKM. The CDR3 extends over 15 amino acids. As DNA, the CDR3 is TGTGCCAGCAGCTCTAGCGGGGGAACCCACAATGAGCAGTTCTTC. Its translation: CASSSSGGTHNEQFF.

The table lists this clonotype with a few counts. The rearrangement uses TRBV18 and TRBJ2-7; D perhaps matches TRBD1 (6 bases). V was pared by 5 bases and J by 3 bases, with 14 bases between. CDR3 length: 14 amino acids. CDR1 and CDR2 (germline): KGHSH, LQKENI. The CDR3 loop reads CASSSRQASYEQYF. Here the CDR3 DNA reads TGTGCCAGCTCATCCCGACAGGCCAGCTACGAGCAGTACTTC.